This T cell receptor (beta chain) derives from a study of blood T cell repertoires in COVID-19. At the level of the study: The United States, Italy and Spain supplied acute and convalescent COVID-19 samples. T cells, B-cell-depleted T cells, or PBMCs provided the cDNA or gDNA that served as material.

As originally analysed: Amplifying reference gene primers gave estimates of nucleated cell counts. Clones were sequenced by immunoSEQ multiplex PCR, and TCRdb holds only the in-frame ones, with some missing. The V and J calls and clone size are taken from that table; D and trimming were inferred from the DNA. The sample carries about 310,000 clones, 80% to 90% recorded once. The CDR3 consists of 16 residues. The ends were cut back, 2 bases at V and 1 base at J, with 9 bases in the middle. CDR1 is SGHTA and CDR2 is FQGNSA in the germline V gene. This clone was seen a handful of times. Sequencing input: peripheral blood. This chain links TRBV7-2 with TRBJ1-6; D might be TRBD1 (5 bases). The TCR originated in a man aged 50-60 years with active or convalescent COVID-19. The CDR3 reads CASSLRAGSYNSPLHF. CDR3 in DNA: TGTGCCAGCAGCTTAAGGGCAGGGTCCTATAATTCACCCCTCCACTTT.